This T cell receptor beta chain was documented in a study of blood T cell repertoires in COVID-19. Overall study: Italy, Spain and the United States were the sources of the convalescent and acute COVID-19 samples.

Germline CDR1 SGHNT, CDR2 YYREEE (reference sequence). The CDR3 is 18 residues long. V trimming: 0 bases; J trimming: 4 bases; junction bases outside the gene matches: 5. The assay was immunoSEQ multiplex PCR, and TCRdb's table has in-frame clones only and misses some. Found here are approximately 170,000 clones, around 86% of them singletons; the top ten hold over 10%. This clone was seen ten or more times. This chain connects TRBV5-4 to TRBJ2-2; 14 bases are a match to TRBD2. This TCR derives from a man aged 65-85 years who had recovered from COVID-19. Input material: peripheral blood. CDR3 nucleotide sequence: TGTGCCAGCAGCTTGGCGGGACTAGCGGGAGTTAGCACCGGGGAGCTGTTTTTT. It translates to CASSLAGLAGVSTGELFF. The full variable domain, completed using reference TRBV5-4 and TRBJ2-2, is ETGVTQSPTHLIKTRGQQVTLRCSSQSGHNTVSWYQQALGQGPQFIFQYYREEENGRGNFPPRFSGLQFPNYSSELNVNALELDDSALYLCASSLAGLAGVSTGELFFGEGSRLTVL.